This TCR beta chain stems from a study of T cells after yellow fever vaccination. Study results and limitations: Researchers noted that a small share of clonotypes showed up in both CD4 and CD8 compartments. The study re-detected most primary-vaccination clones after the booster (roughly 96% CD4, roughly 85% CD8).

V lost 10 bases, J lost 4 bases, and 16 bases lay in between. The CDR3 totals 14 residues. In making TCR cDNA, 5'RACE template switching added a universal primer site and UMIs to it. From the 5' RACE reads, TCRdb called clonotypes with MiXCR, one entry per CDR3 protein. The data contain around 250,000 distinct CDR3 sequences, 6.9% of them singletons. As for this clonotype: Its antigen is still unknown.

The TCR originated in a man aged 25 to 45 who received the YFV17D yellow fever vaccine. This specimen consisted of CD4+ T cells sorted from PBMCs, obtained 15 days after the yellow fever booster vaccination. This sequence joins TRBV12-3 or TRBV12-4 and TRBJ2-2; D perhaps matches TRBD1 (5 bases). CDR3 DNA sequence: TGTGCCACAGTTCCTATGACAGTCACCGGGGAGCTGTTTTTT. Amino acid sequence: CATVPMTVTGELFF.